This paragraph covers one T cell receptor (beta chain) sequence. This sample is drawn from a study of blood T cell repertoires in COVID-19. TCRdb's table, derived via immunoSEQ multiplex PCR, lists solely in-frame clones and lacks some. The table lists approximately 180,000 clones, over 60% of them singletons. There are 15 residues in the CDR3. The V end lost 5 bases, the J end lost 0 bases, and 10 bases lay between the germline ends. Germline V gives CDR1 SGHVS, CDR2 FQNEAQ. The sample consisted of peripheral blood. The chain has TRBV7-8 and TRBJ2-2; perhaps TRBD1 as D (6 bases). This sequence originates from a woman in her 70s with acute or convalescent COVID-19. The DNA of the CDR3 is TGTGCCAGCAGCCCCCGGACAGCGAACACCGGGGAGCTGTTTTTT. It codes for CASSPRTANTGELFF. The whole variable domain, remainder taken from reference TRBV7-8 and TRBJ2-2, is GAGVSQSPRYKVAKRGQDVALRCDPISGHVSLFWYQQALGQGPEFLTYFQNEAQLDKSGLPSDRFFAERPEGSVSTLKIQRTQQEDSAVYLCASSPRTANTGELFFGEGSRLTVL.